This entry concerns a single TCR beta chain. This CDR3 spans 16 amino acids. The ends were cut back, 6 bases at V and 3 bases at J, with 20 bases in the middle. Germline lookup yields CDR1 MNHNY and CDR2 SVGAGI (reference sequence). This sample is drawn from a study of radiotherapy plus CTLA-4 blockade in lung cancer. Sequenced by immunoSEQ multiplex PCR; TCRdb stores in-frame clones only, minus some. The table has around 70,000 clones, about nine tenths seen once. This chain uses TRBV6-6 with TRBJ1-2; no clear D gene. This clonotype was sampled from a human donor with non-small cell lung cancer that progressed on radiotherapy plus ipilimumab. The source material was peripheral blood, sampled from a patient treated with radiotherapy plus ipilimumab. CDR3 nucleotide sequence: TGTGCCAGCAGCTATAGAGGAGGAGGGAGCGACTATGGCTACACCTTC. Amino acids: CASSYRGGGSDYGYTF.